This T cell receptor beta chain was obtained from a study of T-cell memory formation after mild COVID-19. Across the study: Largely, TCR clusters stayed within a single donor. Study-wide points: Clones contracting over day 15 to 85 were CD4/CD8 balanced, with later expanders leaning CD4+. In pre-infection memory, a portion of responding clones appeared, which suggested that cross-reactive memory joined.

This CDR3 contains 13 residues. Germline V gene sequence: CDR1 ENHRY, CDR2 SYGVKD. The ends were cut back, 2 bases at V and 4 bases at J, with 9 bases in the middle. TCRdb redid the calling of the 5' RACE reads with MiXCR, one entry per CDR3 protein. The sample gives 200,000 to 250,000 distinct CDR3 sequences, just over 15% of which show up once; around 2.2% is in the top ten. As to this clonotype: Antigen unknown.

The clonotype was recovered from an adult woman who had mild COVID-19 (a few samples of this study predate the infection). Cell type and time point are not known. The chain employs TRBV10-3 and TRBJ2-7; TRBD1 is a possible D gene (6 bases). Input material: PBMCs or a T cell subset sorted from them (not recorded which). Written as DNA, the CDR3 is TGTGCCATCAGTGAGGGACAGTATTACGAGCAGTACTTC. It encodes CAISEGQYYEQYF.